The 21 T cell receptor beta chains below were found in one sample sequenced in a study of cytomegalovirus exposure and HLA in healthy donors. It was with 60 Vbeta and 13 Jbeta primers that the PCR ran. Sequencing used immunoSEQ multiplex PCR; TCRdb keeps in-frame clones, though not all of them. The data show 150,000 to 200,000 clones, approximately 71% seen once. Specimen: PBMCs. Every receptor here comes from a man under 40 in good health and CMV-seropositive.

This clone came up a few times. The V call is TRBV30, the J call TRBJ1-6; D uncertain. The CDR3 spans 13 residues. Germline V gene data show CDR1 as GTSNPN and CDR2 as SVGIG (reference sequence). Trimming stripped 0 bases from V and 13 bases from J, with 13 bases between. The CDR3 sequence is CAWSVITGYPLHF. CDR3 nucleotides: TGTGCCTGGAGTGTAATTACGGGATATCCCCTCCACTTT.

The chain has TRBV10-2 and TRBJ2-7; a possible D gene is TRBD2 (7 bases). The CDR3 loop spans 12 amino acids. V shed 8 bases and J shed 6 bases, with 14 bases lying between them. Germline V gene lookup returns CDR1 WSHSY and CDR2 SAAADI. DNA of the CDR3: TGCGCCAGCTTAGGGGGGGGGCTCGAGCAGTACTTC. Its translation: CASLGGGLEQYF.

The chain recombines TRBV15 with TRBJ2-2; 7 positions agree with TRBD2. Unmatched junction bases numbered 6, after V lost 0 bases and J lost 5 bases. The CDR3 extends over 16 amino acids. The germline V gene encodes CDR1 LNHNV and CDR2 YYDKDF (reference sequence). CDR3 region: CATSRDRFGGTGELFF. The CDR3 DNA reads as TGTGCCACCAGCAGAGATCGCTTCGGGGGGACCGGGGAGCTGTTTTTT.

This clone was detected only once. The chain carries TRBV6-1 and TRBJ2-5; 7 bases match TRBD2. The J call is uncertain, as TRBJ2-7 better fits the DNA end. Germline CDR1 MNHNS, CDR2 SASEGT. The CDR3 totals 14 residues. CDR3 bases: TGTGCCAGCAGGCCTAGCGGAATTGTCTACGAGCAGTACTTC. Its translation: CASRPSGIVYEQYF.

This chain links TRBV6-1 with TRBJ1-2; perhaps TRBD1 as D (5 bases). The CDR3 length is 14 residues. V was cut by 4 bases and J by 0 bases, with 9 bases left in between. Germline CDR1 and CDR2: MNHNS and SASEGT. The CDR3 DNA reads TGTGCCAGCAGTGTACGGGGGACTAACTATGGCTACACCTTC. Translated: CASSVRGTNYGYTF.

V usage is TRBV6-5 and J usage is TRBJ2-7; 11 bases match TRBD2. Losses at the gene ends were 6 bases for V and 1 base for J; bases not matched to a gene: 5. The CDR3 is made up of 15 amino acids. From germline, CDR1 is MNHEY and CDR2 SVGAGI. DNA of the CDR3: TGTGCCAGCAGGTATATAGCGGGAGGGTCCTACGAGCAGTACTTC. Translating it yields CASRYIAGGSYEQYF.

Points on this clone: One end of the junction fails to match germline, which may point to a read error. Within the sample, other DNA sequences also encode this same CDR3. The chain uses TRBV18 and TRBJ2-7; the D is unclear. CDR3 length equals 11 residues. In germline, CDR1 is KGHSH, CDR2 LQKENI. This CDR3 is CASSPEYEQYF. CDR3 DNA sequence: TGCGCCAGCTCACCAGAGTACGAGCAGTACTTC. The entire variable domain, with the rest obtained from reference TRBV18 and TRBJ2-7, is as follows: NAGVMQNPRHLVRRRGQEARLRCSPMKGHSHVYWYRQLPEEGLKFMVYLQKENIIDESGMPKERFSAEFPKEGPSILRIQQVVRGDSAAYFCASSPEYEQYFGPGTRLTVT.

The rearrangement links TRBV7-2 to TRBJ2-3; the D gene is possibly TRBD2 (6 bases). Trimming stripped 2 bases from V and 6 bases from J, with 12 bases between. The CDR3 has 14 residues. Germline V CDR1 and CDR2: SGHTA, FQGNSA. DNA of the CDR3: TGTGCCAGCAGCTTATTAGGCGGGATTGATACGCAGTATTTT. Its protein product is CASSLLGGIDTQYF. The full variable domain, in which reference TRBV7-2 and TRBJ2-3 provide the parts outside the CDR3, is GAGVSQSPSNKVTEKGKDVELRCDPISGHTALYWYRQSLGQGLEFLIYFQGNSAPDKSGLPSDRFSAERTGGSVSTLTIQRTQQEDSAVYLCASSLLGGIDTQYFGPGTRLTVL.

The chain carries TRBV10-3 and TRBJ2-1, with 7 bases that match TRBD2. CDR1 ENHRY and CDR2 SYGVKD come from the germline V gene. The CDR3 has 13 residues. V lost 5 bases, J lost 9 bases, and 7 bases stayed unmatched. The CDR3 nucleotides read TGTGCCATCAGTTGGCCGTCGGGGGGTGAGCAGTTCTTC. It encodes CAISWPSGGEQFF.

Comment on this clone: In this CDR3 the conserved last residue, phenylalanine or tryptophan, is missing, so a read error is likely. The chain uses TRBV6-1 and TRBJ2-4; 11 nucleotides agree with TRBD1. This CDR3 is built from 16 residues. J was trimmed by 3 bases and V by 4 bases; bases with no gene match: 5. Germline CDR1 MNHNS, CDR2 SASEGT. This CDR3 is CASSADRGQSKNIQYL. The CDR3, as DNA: TGTGCCAGCAGTGCGGACAGGGGGCAAAGCAAAAACATTCAGTACCTC.

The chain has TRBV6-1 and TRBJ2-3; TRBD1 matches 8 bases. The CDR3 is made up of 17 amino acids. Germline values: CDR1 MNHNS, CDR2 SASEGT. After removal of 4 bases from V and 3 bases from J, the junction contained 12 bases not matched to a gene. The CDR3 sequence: CASSVQQGARGTDTQYF. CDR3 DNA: TGTGCCAGCAGTGTTCAGCAGGGGGCGCGAGGAACAGATACGCAGTATTTT.

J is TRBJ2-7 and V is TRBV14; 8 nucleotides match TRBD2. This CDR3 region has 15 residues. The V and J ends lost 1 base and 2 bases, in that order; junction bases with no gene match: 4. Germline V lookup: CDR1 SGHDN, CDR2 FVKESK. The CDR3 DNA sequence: TGTGCCAGCAGCCAAGTCCCGGGACTAGCCTACGAGCAGTACTTC. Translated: CASSQVPGLAYEQYF.

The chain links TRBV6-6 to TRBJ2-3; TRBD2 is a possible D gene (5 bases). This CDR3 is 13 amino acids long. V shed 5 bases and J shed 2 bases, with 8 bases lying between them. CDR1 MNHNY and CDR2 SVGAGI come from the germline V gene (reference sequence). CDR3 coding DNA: TGTGCCAGCAGTAGCGGATTCACAGATACGCAGTATTTT. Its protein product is CASSSGFTDTQYF.

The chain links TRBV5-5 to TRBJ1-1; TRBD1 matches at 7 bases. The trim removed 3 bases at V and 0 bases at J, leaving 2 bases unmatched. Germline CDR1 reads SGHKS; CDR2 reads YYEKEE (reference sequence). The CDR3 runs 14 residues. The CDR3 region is CASSSGQLNTEAFF. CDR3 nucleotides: TGTGCCAGCAGCTCGGGACAGTTGAACACTGAAGCTTTCTTT.

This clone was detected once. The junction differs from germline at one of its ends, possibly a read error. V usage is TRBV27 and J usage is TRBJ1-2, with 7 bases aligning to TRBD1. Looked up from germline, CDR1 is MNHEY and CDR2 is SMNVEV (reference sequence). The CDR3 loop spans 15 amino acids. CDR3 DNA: TGTGCTAGCAGTACCCGACAGGGTGCTAACTATGGCTACACCTTC. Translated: CASSTRQGANYGYTF.

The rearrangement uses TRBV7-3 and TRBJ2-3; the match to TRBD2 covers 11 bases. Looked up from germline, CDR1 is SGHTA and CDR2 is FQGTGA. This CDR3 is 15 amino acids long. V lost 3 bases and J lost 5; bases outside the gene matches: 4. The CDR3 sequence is CASSFTSGRGDTQYF. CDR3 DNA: TGTGCCAGCAGCTTCACTAGCGGGAGAGGAGATACGCAGTATTTT.

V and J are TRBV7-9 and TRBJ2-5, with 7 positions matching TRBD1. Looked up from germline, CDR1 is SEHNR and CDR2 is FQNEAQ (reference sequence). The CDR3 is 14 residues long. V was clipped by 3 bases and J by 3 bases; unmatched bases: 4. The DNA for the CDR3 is TGTGCCAGCAGCTTCGACAGGGACGAAGAGACCCAGTACTTC. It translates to CASSFDRDEETQYF.

The CDR3 loop is CASSFRESNQPQHF. The CDR3 DNA sequence: TGTGCCAGCAGCTTCCGAGAGTCTAATCAGCCCCAGCATTTT. The V and J genes are TRBV5-5 and TRBJ1-5, with D unresolved. CDR3 length: 14 residues. Between the trimmed V and J ends, which lost 2 bases and 4 bases, there was a span of 10 bases. Per germline, CDR1 SGHKS and CDR2 YYEKEE (reference sequence).

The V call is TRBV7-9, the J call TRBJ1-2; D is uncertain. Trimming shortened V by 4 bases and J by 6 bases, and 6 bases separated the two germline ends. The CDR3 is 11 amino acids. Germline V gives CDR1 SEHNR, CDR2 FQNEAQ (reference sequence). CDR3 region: CASSSGNGYTF. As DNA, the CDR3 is TGTGCCAGCAGCTCCGGTAATGGCTACACCTTC.

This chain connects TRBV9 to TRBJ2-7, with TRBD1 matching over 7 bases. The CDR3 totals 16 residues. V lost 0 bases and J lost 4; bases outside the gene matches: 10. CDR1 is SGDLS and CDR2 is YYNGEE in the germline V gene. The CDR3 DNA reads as TGTGCCAGCAGCGTAGGTGTTGGGGACAGACCTTACGAGCAGTACTTC. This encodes CASSVGVGDRPYEQYF. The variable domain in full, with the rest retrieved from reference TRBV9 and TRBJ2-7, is DSGVTQTPKHLITATGQRVTLRCSPRSGDLSVYWYQQSLDQGLQFLIQYYNGEERAKGNILERFSAQQFPDLHSELNLSSLELGDSALYFCASSVGVGDRPYEQYFGPGTRLTVT.

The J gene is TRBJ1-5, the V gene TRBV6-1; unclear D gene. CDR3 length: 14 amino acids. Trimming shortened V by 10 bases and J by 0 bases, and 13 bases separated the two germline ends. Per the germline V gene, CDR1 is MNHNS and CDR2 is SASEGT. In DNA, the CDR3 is TGTGCCATCACGCAGGTGAATAGCAATCAGCCCCAGCATTTT. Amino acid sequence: CAITQVNSNQPQHF.